This TCR beta chain derives from a study of OX40 agonist ivuxolimab in advanced cancers. Assay used: immunoSEQ multiplex PCR; TCRdb lists only in-frame clones, some missing. The sample lists tens of thousands of clones; 75% to 85% were seen once. Trimming removed 6 bases from V and 0 bases from J, with 8 bases in between. Germline V lookup: CDR1 SGHAT, CDR2 FQNNGV. The CDR3 length is 13 residues. This sequence originates from an adult with an advanced solid tumor such as melanoma, head and neck, liver or kidney cancer. The sample here was CD4+ or CD8+ T cells sorted from blood, taken in a trial of the OX40 agonist ivuxolimab. The chain employs TRBV11-2 and TRBJ2-5; D gene uncertain. CDR3: CASRHRDQETQYF. CDR3 coding DNA: TGTGCCAGCAGGCACCGGGACCAAGAGACCCAGTACTTC.